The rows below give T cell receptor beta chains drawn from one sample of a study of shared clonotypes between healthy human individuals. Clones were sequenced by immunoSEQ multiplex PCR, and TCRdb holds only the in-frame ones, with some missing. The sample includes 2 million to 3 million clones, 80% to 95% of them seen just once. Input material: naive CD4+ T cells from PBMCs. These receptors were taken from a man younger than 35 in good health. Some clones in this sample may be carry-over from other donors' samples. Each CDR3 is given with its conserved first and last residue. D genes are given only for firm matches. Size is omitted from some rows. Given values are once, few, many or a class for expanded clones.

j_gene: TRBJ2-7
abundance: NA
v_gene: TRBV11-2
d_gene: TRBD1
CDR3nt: TGTGCCAGCAGCGCTTACCGGGGGACAGGGGGAAACTACGAGCAGTACTTC
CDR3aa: CASSAYRGTGGNYEQYF

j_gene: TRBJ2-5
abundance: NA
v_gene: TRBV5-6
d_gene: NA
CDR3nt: TGTGCCAGCAGCACGAGAGGGGAGACCCAGTACTTC
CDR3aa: CASSTRGETQYF

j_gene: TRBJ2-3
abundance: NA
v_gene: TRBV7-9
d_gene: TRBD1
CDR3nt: TGTGCCAGCAGCGAAACCGGGACAGGGATCAGAGATACGCAGTATTTT
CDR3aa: CASSETGTGIRDTQYF

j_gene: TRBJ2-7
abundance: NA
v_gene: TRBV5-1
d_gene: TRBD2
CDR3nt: TGCGCCAGCAGCTTTGGAGCCACCCCCTGGCTAGCGGGGATTTTCGTGGCCTACGAGCAGTACTTC
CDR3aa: CASSFGATPWLAGIFVAYEQYF

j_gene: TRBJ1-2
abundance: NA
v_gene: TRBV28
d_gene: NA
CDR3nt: TGTGCCGCCACTAGATGGGGGGCGGATGGCTACACCTTC
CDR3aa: CAATRWGADGYTF

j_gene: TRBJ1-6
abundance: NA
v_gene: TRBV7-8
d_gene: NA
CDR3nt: TGTGCCAGCAGCTTAGTACAGGGAAACTCACCCCTCCACTTT
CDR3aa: CASSLVQGNSPLHF

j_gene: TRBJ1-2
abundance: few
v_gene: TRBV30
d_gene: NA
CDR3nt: TGTGCCTGGCACAGGGAAGGGAACTATGGCTACACCTTC
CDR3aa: CAWHREGNYGYTF

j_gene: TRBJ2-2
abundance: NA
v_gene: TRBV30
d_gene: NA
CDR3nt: TGTGCCTGGAGCTCCCTCCCCAGGACCGGGGAGCTGTTTTTT
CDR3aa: CAWSSLPRTGELFF

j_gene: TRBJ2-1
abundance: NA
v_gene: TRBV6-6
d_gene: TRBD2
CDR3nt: TGTGCCAGCAGTTCCGCCGGGACTAGCGGGAGGGTTGAGCAGTTCTTC
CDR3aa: CASSSAGTSGRVEQFF

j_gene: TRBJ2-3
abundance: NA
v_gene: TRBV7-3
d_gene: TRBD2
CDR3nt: TGTGCCAGCAGCCCGGGACTAGACCGTGGCACAGATACGCAGTATTTT
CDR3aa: CASSPGLDRGTDTQYF

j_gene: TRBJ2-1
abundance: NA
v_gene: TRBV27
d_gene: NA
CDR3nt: TGTGCCAGCAGTGTCCCAATTGGTGAGCAGTTCTTC
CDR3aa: CASSVPIGEQFF

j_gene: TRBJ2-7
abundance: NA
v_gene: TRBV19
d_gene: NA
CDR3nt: TGTGCCAGTAGTATCGGCTCGCGGAGCGAGCAGTACTTC
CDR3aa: CASSIGSRSEQYF

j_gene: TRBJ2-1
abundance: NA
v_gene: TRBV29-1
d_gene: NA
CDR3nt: TGCAGCGTTGTCGAGGGGTACAATGAGCAGTTCTTC
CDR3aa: CSVVEGYNEQFF

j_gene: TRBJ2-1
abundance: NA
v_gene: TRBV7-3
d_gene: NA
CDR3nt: TGTGCCAGCAGCTTAGCCGGGACTTACAATGAGCAGTTCTTC
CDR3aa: CASSLAGTYNEQFF

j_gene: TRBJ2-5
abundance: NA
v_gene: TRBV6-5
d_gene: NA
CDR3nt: TGTGCCAGCACATCCCTGCCCGAACAGATAGAGACCCAGTACTTC
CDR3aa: CASTSLPEQIETQYF

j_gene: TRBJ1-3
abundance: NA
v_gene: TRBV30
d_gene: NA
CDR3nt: TGTGCCTGGACGCCCACGGACACCATATATTTT
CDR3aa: CAWTPTDTIYF

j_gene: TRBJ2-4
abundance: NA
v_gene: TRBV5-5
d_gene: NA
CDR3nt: TGTGCCAGCAGCTCCATCGACATTCAGTACTTC
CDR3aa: CASSSIDIQYF

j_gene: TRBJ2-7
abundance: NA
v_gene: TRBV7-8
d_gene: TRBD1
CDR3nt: TGTGCCAGCAGCTTAGTGGGGACAGGGGCCTACGAGCAGTACTTC
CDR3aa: CASSLVGTGAYEQYF

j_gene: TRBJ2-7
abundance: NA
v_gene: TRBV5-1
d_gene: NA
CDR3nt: TGCGCCAGCAGCGCCCCCTTAGGCCGGGACCGCGGCTACGAGCAGTACTTC
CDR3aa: CASSAPLGRDRGYEQYF

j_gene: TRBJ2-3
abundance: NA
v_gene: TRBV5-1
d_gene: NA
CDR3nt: TGCGCCAGCAGCTTGATGACAGATACGCAGTATTTT
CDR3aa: CASSLMTDTQYF

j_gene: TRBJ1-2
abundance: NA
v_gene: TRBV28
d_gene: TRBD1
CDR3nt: TGTGCCAGCAGTCTAGACAGGGGGCGCCGGGGCTACACCTTC
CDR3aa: CASSLDRGRRGYTF

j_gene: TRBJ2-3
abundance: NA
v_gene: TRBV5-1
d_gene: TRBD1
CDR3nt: TGCGCCAGCAGCTTGCCAACAGGGGGGGATACGCAGTATTTT
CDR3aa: CASSLPTGGDTQYF

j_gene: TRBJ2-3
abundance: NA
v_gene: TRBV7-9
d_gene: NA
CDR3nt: TGTGCCAGCAGCTTACCAGGGGCCGGAGATACGCAGTATTTT
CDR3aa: CASSLPGAGDTQYF

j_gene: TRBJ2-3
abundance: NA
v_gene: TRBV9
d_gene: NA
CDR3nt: TGTGCCAGCAGCGTAGTTGAGGCCCCAGATACGCAGTATTTT
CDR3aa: CASSVVEAPDTQYF

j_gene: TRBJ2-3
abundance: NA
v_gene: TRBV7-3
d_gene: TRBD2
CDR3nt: TGTGCCAGCAGCTTGGAAGGGACTAGCATTGATACGCAGTATTTT
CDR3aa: CASSLEGTSIDTQYF

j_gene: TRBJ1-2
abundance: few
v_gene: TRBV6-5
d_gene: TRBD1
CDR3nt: TGTGCCAGCAGCCCTGACAGGGTGCGGGGCTACACCTTC
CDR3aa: CASSPDRVRGYTF

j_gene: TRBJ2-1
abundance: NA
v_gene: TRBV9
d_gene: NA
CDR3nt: TGTGCCAGCAGCGTACGTTTGGGGCTATACAATGAGCAGTTCTTC
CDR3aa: CASSVRLGLYNEQFF

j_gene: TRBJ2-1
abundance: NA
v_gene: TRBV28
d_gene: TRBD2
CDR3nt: TGTGCCAGCACATGGACTAGCGGGAGCGATGAGCAGTTCTTC
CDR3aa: CASTWTSGSDEQFF

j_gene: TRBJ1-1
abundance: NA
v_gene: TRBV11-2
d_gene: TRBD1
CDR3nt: TGTGCCAGCAGCTTGGGGTCCGGGACAGGTCTTTCTAAGGACACTGAAGCTTTCTTT
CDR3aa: CASSLGSGTGLSKDTEAFF

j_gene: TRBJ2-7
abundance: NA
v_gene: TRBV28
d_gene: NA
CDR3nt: TGTGCCAGCAGTACCCCCGCCCGCTACGAGCAGTACTTC
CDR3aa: CASSTPARYEQYF

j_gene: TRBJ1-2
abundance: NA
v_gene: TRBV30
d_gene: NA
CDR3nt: TGTGCCTGGAGTGTAAGGGGAATGGAGGGCTACACCTTC
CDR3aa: CAWSVRGMEGYTF

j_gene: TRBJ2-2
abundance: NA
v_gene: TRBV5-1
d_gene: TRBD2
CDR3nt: TGCGCCAGCAGCCCACCGGGACTAGCAGGAACCGGGGAGCTGTTTTTT
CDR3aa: CASSPPGLAGTGELFF

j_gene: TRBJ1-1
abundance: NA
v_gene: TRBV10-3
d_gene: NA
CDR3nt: TGTGCCATCAGTGGGAGGGGAGGCACTGAAGCTTTCTTT
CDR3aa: CAISGRGGTEAFF

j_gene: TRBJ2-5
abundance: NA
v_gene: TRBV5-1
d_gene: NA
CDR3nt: TGCGCCAGCAGCTTGGAGGGCAGACAAGAGACCCAGTACTTC
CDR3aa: CASSLEGRQETQYF

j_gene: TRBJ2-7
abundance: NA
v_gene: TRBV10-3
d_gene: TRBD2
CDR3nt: TGTGCCATCAGCCCCATGAAGCGGGAGGCCTACGAGCAGTACTTC
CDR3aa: CAISPMKREAYEQYF